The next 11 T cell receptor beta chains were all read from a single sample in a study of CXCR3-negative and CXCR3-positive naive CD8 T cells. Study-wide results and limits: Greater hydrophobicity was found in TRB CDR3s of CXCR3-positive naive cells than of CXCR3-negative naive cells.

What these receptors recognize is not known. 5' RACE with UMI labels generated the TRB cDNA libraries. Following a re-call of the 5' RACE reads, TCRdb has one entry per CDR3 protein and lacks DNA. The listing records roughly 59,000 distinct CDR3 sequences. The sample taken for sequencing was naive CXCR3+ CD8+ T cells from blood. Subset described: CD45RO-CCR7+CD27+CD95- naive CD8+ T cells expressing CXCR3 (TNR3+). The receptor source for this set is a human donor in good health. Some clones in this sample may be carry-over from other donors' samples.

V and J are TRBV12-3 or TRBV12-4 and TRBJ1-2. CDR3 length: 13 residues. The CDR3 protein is CASSLEDYYGYTF.

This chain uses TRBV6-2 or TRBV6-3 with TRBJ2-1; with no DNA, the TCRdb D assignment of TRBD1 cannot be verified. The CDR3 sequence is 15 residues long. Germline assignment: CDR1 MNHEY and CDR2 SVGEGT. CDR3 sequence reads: CASTLRGVPGAEQFF.

CDR3 region: CASSLGGRWEQYF. The chain recombines TRBV13 with TRBJ2-7; TCRdb's D call, TRBD2, is unchecked because there is no DNA. CDR1 is PRHDT and CDR2 is FYEKMQ in the germline V gene (reference sequence). The CDR3 loop spans 13 amino acids.

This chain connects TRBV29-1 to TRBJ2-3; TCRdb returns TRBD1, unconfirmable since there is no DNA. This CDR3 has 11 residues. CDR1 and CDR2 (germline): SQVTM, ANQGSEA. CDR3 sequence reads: CSARGADTQYF.

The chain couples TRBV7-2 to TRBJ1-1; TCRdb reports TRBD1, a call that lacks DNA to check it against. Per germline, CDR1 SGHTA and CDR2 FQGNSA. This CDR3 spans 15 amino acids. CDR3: CASSLDGAQITEAFF.

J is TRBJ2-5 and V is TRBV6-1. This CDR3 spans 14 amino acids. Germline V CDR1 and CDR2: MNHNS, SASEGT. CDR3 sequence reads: CASSDPGMQETQYF.

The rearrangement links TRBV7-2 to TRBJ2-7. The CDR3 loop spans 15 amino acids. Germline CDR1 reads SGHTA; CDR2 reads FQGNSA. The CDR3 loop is CASSSTTWSSYEQYF.

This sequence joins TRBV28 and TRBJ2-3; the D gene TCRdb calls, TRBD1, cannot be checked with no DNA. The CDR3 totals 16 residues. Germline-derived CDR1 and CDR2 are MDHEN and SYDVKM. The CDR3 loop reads CASHLGGQGTTDTQYF. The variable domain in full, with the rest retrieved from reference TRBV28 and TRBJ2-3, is DVKVTQSSRYLVKRTGEKVFLECVQDMDHENMFWYRQDPGLGLRLIYFSYDVKMKEKGDIPEGYSVSREKKERFSLILESASTNQTSMYLCASHLGGQGTTDTQYFGPGTRLTVL.

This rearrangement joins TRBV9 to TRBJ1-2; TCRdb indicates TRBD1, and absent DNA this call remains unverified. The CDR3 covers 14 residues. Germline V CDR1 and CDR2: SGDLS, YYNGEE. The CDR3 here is CASSPGTSNYGYTF.

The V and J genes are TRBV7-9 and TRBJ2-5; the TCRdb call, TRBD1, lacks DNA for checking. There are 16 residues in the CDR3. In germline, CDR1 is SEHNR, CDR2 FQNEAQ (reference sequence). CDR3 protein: CASSPSTGGFLKTQYF.

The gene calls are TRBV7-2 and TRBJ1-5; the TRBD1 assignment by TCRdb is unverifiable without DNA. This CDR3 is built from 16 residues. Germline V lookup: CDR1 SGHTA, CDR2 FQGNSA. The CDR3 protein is CASSAEGQGLRQPQHF.